This T cell receptor beta chain emerged from a study of Ad26.COV2.S vaccination and SARS-CoV-2 variants. Clones were sequenced by immunoSEQ multiplex PCR, and TCRdb holds only the in-frame ones, with some missing. This repertoire shows roughly 250,000 clones, around 88% found once; its top ten account for approximately 3%. The treatment: around 19 received Ad26.COV2.S at low or high dose, single or two shots; about 5 received placebo; per-sample allocation not given. Following the first vaccine or placebo injection, samples were taken on day 63. This CDR3 spans 15 amino acids. The germline gives CDR1 SGHAT, CDR2 FQDESV (reference sequence). V gave up 5 bases and J gave up 0 bases, with 12 bases separating them.

The rearrangement uses TRBV11-1 and TRBJ2-3, with D possibly matching TRBD2 (7 bases). The sample here was peripheral blood, taken in a trial of Ad26.COV2.S vaccine versus placebo. The sequence was collected from a person aged 18 to 59 who received the Ad26.COV2.S COVID-19 vaccine or a placebo. This CDR3 is CASSPRGASTDTQYF. The CDR3 coding sequence is TGTGCCAGCAGCCCACGGGGGGCTAGCACAGATACGCAGTATTTT. Full variable domain (remainder filled in from reference TRBV11-1 and TRBJ2-3): EAEVAQSPRYKITEKSQAVAFWCDPISGHATLYWYRQILGQGPELLVQFQDESVVDDSQLPKDRFSAERLKGVDSTLKIQPAELGDSAMYLCASSPRGASTDTQYFGPGTRLTVL.